Sequencing of this T cell receptor beta chain was carried out in a study of cytomegalovirus exposure and HLA in healthy donors. The ends lost 4 bases at V and 9 bases at J; junction bases unmatched: 5. There are 13 residues in the CDR3. Germline lookup yields CDR1 SGHKS and CDR2 YYEKEE (reference sequence). The PCR made use of 60 Vbeta and 13 Jbeta primers. Libraries were prepared by immunoSEQ multiplex PCR; TCRdb keeps only in-frame clonotypes and omits some of them. Of just over 150,000 clones in the sample, approximately 80% are singletons; the top ten hold roughly 2.1%. Sequencing used PBMCs. The rearrangement links TRBV5-5 to TRBJ2-4; TRBD1 matches at 9 bases. The TCR comes from a young man in good health and CMV-seronegative. This chain's CDR3 is CASSLGQGGIQYF. The CDR3 nucleotides read TGTGCCAGCAGCCTGGGACAGGGCGGCATTCAGTACTTC.